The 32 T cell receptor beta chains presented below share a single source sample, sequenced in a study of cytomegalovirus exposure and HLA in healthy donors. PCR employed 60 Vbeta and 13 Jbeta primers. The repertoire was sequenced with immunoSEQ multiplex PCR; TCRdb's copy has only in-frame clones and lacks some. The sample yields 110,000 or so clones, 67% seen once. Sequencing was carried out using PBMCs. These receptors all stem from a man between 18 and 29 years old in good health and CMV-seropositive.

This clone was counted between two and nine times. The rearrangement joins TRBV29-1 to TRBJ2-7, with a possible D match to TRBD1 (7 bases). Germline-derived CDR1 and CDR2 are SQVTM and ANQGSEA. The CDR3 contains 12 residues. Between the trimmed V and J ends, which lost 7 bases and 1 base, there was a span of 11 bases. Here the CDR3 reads CSGGTVSYEQYF. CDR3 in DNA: TGCAGCGGCGGGACAGTTTCCTACGAGCAGTACTTC.

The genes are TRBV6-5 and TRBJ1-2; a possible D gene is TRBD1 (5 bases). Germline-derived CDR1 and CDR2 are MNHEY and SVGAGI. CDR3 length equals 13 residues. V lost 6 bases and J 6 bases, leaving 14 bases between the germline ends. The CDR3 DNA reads TGTGCCAGCAGGGGGGGTTTTATTGATGGCTACACCTTC. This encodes CASRGGFIDGYTF.

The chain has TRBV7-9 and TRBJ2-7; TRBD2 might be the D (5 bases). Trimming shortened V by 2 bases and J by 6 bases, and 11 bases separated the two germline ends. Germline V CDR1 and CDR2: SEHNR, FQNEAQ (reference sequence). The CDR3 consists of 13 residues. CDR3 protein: CASSLYGEREQYF. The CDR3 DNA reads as TGTGCCAGCAGCTTATACGGGGAGCGCGAGCAGTACTTC. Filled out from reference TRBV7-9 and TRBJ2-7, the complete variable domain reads DTGVSQNPRHKITKRGQNVTFRCDPISEHNRLYWYRQTLGQGPEFLTYFQNEAQLEKSRLLSDRFSAERPKGSFSTLEIQRTEQGDSAMYLCASSLYGEREQYFGPGTRLTVT.

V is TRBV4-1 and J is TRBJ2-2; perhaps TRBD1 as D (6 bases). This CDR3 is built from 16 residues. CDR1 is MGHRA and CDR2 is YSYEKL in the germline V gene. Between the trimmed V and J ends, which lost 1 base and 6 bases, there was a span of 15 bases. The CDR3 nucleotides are TGCGCCAGCAGCCAAGCAGGGGCAGGGGAATCCGGGGAGCTGTTTTTT. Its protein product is CASSQAGAGESGELFF.

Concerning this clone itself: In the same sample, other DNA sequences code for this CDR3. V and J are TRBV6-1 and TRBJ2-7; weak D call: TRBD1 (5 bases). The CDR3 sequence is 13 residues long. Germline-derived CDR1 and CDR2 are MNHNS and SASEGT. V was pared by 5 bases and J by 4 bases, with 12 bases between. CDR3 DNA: TGTGCCAGCAGTCTACGAGCAGGGTACGAGCAGTACGTC. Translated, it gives CASSLRAGYEQYV.

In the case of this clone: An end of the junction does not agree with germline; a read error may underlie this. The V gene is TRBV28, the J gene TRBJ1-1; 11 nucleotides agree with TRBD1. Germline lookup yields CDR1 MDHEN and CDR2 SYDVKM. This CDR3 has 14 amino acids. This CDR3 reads CAGSWDRGDTEAFF. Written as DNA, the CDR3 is TGTGCCGGCAGCTGGGACAGGGGGGACACTGAAGCTTTCTTT. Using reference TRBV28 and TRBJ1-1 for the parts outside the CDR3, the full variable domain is DVKVTQSSRYLVKRTGEKVFLECVQDMDHENMFWYRQDPGLGLRLIYFSYDVKMKEKGDIPEGYSVSREKKERFSLILESASTNQTSMYLCAGSWDRGDTEAFFGQGTRLTVV.

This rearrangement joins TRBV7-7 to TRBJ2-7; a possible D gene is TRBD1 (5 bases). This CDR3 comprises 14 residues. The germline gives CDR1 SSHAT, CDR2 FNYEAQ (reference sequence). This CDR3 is CAGSPQAPRDEQYF. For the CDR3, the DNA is TGTGCGGGAAGCCCACAGGCCCCTCGAGACGAGCAGTACTTC.

CDR3 region: CASSFGNRGLTYEQYV. The CDR3 DNA sequence: TGTGCCAGCAGCTTCGGAAACAGGGGCCTAACCTACGAGCAGTACGTC. The chain has TRBV7-8 and TRBJ2-7; 7 positions agree with TRBD1. The V gene end was trimmed by 3 bases and the J gene end by 2 bases; junction bases not matched to a gene: 10. The CDR3 extends over 16 amino acids. The germline gives CDR1 SGHVS, CDR2 FQNEAQ.

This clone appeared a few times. The CDR3 is CASSLVVEGEQYF. The CDR3 bases are TGTGCCAGCAGCTTAGTGGTCGAGGGCGAGCAGTACTTC. V usage is TRBV11-3 and J usage is TRBJ2-7, with D possibly being TRBD2 (5 bases). The V gene lost 1 base and the J gene lost 6 bases, with 10 bases spanning the gap. Germline CDR1 and CDR2: SGHNT and YENEEA. The CDR3 spans 13 residues.

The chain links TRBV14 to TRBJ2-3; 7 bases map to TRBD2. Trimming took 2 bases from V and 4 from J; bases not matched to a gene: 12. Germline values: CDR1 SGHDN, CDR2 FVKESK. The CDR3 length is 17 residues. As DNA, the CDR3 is TGTGCCAGCAGCCAAATGAGGGGAGGGACCCTTCCAGATACGCAGTATTTT. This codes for CASSQMRGGTLPDTQYF. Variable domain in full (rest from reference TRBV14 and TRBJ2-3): EAGVTQFPSHSVIEKGQTVTLRCDPISGHDNLYWYRRVMGKEIKFLLHFVKESKQDESGMPNNRFLAERTGGTYSTLKVQPAELEDSGVYFCASSQMRGGTLPDTQYFGPGTRLTVL.

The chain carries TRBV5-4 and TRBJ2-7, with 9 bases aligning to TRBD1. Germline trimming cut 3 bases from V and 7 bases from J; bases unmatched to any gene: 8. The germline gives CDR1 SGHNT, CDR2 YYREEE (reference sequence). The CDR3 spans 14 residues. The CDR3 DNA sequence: TGTGCCAGCAGCTCGGACAGGGGATTTAGTGAGCAGTACTTC. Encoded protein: CASSSDRGFSEQYF.

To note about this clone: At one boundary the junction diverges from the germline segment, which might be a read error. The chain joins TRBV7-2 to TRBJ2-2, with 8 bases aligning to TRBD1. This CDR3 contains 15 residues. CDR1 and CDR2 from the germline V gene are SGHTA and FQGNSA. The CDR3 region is CANSLQGARTGELFF. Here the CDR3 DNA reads TGTGCCAACAGCCTCCAGGGGGCGAGAACCGGGGAGCTGTTTTTT.

The CDR3 loop reads CASSLSPGDVTYEQYF. Here the CDR3 DNA reads TGCGCCAGCAGCTTGTCGCCAGGGGACGTCACCTACGAGCAGTACTTC. The chain is built from TRBV5-1 and TRBJ2-7; TRBD1 might be the D (6 bases). Germline V gene sequence: CDR1 SGHRS, CDR2 YFSETQ. The CDR3 length is 16 residues. The V end lost 1 base, the J end lost 2 bases, and 16 bases lay between the germline ends.

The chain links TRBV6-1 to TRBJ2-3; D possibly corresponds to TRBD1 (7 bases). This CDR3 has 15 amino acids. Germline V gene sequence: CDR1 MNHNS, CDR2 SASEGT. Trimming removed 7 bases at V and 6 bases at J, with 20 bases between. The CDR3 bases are TGTGCCAGCATGTGGACGGGGGCAGGGGGGGATACGCAGTATTTT. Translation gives CASMWTGAGGDTQYF.

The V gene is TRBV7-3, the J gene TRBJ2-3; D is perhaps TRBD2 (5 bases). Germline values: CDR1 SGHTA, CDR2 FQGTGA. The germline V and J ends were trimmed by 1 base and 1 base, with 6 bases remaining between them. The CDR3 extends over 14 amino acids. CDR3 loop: CASSLNGGTDTQYF. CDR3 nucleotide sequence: TGTGCCAGCAGCTTAAACGGGGGCACAGATACGCAGTATTTT.

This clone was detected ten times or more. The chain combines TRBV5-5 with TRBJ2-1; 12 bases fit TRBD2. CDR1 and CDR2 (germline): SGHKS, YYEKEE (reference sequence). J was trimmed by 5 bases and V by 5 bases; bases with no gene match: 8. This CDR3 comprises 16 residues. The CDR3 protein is CASRPGLAGKHNEQFF. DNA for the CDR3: TGTGCCAGCAGACCCGGACTAGCGGGAAAACACAATGAGCAGTTCTTC.

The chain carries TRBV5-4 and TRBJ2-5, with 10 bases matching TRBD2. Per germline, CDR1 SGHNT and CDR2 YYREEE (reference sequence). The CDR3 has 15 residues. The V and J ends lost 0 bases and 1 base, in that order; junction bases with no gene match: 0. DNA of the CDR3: TGTGCCAGCAGCTTGGCTAGCGGGGGCCAAGAGACCCAGTACTTC. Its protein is CASSLASGGQETQYF. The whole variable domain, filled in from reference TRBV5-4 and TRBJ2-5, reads ETGVTQSPTHLIKTRGQQVTLRCSSQSGHNTVSWYQQALGQGPQFIFQYYREEENGRGNFPPRFSGLQFPNYSSELNVNALELDDSALYLCASSLASGGQETQYFGPGTRLLVL.

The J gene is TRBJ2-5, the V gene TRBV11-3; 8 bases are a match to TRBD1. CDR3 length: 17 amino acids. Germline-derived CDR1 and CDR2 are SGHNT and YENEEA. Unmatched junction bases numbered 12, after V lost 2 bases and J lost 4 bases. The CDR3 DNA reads TGTGCCAGCAGCTTACGATGGGAGACAGGGGAATTAGAGACCCAGTACTTC. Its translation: CASSLRWETGELETQYF. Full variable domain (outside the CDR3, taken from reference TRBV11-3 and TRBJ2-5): EAGVVQSPRYKIIEKKQPVAFWCNPISGHNTLYWYLQNLGQGPELLIRYENEEAVDDSQLPKDRFSAERLKGVDSTLKIQPAELGDSAVYLCASSLRWETGELETQYFGPGTRLLVL.

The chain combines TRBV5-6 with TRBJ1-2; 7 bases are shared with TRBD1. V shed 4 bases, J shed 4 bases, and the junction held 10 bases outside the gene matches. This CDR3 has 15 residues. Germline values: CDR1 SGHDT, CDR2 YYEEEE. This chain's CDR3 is CASSAAPGQLYGYTF. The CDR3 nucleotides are TGTGCCAGCAGCGCGGCACCGGGACAGCTCTATGGCTACACCTTC.

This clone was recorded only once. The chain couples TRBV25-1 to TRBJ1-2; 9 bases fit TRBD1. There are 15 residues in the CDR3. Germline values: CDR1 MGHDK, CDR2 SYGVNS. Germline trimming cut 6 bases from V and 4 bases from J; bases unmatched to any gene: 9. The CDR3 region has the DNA TGTGCCAGCAGCGGAACAGGGGGCATTGGCTATGGCTACACCTTC. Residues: CASSGTGGIGYGYTF.

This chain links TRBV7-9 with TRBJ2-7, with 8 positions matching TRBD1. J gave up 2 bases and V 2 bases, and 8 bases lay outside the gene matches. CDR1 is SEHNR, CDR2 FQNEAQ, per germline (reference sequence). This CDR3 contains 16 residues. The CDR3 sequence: CASSLITGQDAYEQYF. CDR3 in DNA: TGTGCCAGCAGCTTAATTACGGGACAGGATGCCTACGAGCAGTACTTC.

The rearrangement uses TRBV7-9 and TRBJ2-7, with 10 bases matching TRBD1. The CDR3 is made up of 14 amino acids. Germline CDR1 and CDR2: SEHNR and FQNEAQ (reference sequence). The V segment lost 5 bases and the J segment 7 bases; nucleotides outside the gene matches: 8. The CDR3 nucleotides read TGTGCCAGCAGCGCCCGGGACAGGGGCGATGAGCAGTACTTC. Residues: CASSARDRGDEQYF.

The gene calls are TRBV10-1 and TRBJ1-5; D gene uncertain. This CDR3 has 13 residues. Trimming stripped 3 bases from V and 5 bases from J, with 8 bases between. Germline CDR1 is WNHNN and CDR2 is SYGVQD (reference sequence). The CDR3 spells CASSDGTHQPQHF. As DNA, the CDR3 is TGCGCCAGCAGTGATGGCACACATCAGCCCCAGCATTTT.

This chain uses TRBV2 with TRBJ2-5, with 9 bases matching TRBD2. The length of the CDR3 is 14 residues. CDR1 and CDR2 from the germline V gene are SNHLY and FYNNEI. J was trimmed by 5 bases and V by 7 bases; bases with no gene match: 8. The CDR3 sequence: CASKQLSGGETQYF. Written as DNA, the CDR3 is TGTGCCAGCAAACAGTTGAGCGGGGGGGAGACCCAGTACTTC.

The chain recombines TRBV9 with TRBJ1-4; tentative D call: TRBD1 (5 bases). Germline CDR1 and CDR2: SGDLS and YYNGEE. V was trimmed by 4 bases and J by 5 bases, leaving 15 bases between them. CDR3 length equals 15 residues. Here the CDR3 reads CASSPQGIGNEKLFF. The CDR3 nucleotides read TGTGCCAGCAGCCCTCAGGGTATAGGAAATGAAAAACTGTTTTTT.

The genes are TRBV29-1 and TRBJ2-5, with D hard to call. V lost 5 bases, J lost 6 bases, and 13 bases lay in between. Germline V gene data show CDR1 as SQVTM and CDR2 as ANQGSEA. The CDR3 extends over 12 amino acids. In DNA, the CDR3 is TGCAGCGTTCGCGTCGTCCTCCAGACCCAGTACTTC. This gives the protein CSVRVVLQTQYF.

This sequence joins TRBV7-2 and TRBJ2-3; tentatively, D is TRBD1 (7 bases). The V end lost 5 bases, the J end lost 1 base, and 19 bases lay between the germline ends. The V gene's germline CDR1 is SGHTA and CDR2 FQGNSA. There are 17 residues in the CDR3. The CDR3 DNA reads TGTGCCAGCAGCCAAAGCAGGAGGGGGCGTGGCACAGATACGCAGTATTTT. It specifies CASSQSRRGRGTDTQYF. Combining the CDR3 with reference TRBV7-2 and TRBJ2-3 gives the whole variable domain GAGVSQSPSNKVTEKGKDVELRCDPISGHTALYWYRQSLGQGLEFLIYFQGNSAPDKSGLPSDRFSAERTGGSVSTLTIQRTQQEDSAVYLCASSQSRRGRGTDTQYFGPGTRLTVL.

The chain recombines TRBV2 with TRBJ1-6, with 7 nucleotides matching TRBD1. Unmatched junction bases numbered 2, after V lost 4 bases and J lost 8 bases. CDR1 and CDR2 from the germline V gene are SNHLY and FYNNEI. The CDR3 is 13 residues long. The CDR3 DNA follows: TGTGCCAGCAGTGGGGACAGCTATTCACCCCTCCACTTT. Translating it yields CASSGDSYSPLHF. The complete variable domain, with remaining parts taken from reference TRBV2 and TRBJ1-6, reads EPEVTQTPSHQVTQMGQEVILRCVPISNHLYFYWYRQILGQKVEFLVSFYNNEISEKSEIFDDQFSVERPDGSNFTLKIRSTKLEDSAMYFCASSGDSYSPLHFGNGTRLTVT.

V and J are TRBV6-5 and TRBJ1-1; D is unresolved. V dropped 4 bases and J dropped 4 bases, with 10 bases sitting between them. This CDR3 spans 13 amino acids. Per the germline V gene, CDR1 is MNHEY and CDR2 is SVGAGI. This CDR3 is CASSFRHITEAFF. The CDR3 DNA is TGTGCCAGCAGTTTCAGGCATATCACTGAAGCTTTCTTT.

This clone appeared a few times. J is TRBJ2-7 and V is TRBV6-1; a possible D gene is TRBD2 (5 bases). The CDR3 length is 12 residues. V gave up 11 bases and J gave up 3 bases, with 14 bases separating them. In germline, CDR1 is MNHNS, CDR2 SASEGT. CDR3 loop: CAAGPGFYEQYV. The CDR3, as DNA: TGTGCCGCAGGCCCGGGATTCTACGAGCAGTACGTC.

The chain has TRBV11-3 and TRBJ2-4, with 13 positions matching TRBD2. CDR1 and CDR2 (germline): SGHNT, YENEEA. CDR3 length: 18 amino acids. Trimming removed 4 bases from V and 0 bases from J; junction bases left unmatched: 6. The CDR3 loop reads CASSSGLAGELAKNIQYF. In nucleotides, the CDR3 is TGTGCCAGCAGCTCCGGACTAGCGGGGGAGTTAGCCAAAAACATTCAGTACTTC. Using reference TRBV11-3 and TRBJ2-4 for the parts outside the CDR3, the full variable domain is EAGVVQSPRYKIIEKKQPVAFWCNPISGHNTLYWYLQNLGQGPELLIRYENEEAVDDSQLPKDRFSAERLKGVDSTLKIQPAELGDSAVYLCASSSGLAGELAKNIQYFGAGTRLSVL.

CDR3 loop: CASSLNRTNRVRSTDTQYF. In DNA form, the CDR3 reads TGCGCCAGCAGCTTGAACCGAACAAACAGGGTTCGGAGCACAGATACGCAGTATTTT. The chain carries TRBV5-1 and TRBJ2-3, with TRBD1 as a possible D gene (6 bases). Trimming pared 1 base from V and 0 bases from J, leaving 21 bases between. The germline V gene has CDR1 SGHRS and CDR2 YFSETQ. The CDR3 is 19 residues long.